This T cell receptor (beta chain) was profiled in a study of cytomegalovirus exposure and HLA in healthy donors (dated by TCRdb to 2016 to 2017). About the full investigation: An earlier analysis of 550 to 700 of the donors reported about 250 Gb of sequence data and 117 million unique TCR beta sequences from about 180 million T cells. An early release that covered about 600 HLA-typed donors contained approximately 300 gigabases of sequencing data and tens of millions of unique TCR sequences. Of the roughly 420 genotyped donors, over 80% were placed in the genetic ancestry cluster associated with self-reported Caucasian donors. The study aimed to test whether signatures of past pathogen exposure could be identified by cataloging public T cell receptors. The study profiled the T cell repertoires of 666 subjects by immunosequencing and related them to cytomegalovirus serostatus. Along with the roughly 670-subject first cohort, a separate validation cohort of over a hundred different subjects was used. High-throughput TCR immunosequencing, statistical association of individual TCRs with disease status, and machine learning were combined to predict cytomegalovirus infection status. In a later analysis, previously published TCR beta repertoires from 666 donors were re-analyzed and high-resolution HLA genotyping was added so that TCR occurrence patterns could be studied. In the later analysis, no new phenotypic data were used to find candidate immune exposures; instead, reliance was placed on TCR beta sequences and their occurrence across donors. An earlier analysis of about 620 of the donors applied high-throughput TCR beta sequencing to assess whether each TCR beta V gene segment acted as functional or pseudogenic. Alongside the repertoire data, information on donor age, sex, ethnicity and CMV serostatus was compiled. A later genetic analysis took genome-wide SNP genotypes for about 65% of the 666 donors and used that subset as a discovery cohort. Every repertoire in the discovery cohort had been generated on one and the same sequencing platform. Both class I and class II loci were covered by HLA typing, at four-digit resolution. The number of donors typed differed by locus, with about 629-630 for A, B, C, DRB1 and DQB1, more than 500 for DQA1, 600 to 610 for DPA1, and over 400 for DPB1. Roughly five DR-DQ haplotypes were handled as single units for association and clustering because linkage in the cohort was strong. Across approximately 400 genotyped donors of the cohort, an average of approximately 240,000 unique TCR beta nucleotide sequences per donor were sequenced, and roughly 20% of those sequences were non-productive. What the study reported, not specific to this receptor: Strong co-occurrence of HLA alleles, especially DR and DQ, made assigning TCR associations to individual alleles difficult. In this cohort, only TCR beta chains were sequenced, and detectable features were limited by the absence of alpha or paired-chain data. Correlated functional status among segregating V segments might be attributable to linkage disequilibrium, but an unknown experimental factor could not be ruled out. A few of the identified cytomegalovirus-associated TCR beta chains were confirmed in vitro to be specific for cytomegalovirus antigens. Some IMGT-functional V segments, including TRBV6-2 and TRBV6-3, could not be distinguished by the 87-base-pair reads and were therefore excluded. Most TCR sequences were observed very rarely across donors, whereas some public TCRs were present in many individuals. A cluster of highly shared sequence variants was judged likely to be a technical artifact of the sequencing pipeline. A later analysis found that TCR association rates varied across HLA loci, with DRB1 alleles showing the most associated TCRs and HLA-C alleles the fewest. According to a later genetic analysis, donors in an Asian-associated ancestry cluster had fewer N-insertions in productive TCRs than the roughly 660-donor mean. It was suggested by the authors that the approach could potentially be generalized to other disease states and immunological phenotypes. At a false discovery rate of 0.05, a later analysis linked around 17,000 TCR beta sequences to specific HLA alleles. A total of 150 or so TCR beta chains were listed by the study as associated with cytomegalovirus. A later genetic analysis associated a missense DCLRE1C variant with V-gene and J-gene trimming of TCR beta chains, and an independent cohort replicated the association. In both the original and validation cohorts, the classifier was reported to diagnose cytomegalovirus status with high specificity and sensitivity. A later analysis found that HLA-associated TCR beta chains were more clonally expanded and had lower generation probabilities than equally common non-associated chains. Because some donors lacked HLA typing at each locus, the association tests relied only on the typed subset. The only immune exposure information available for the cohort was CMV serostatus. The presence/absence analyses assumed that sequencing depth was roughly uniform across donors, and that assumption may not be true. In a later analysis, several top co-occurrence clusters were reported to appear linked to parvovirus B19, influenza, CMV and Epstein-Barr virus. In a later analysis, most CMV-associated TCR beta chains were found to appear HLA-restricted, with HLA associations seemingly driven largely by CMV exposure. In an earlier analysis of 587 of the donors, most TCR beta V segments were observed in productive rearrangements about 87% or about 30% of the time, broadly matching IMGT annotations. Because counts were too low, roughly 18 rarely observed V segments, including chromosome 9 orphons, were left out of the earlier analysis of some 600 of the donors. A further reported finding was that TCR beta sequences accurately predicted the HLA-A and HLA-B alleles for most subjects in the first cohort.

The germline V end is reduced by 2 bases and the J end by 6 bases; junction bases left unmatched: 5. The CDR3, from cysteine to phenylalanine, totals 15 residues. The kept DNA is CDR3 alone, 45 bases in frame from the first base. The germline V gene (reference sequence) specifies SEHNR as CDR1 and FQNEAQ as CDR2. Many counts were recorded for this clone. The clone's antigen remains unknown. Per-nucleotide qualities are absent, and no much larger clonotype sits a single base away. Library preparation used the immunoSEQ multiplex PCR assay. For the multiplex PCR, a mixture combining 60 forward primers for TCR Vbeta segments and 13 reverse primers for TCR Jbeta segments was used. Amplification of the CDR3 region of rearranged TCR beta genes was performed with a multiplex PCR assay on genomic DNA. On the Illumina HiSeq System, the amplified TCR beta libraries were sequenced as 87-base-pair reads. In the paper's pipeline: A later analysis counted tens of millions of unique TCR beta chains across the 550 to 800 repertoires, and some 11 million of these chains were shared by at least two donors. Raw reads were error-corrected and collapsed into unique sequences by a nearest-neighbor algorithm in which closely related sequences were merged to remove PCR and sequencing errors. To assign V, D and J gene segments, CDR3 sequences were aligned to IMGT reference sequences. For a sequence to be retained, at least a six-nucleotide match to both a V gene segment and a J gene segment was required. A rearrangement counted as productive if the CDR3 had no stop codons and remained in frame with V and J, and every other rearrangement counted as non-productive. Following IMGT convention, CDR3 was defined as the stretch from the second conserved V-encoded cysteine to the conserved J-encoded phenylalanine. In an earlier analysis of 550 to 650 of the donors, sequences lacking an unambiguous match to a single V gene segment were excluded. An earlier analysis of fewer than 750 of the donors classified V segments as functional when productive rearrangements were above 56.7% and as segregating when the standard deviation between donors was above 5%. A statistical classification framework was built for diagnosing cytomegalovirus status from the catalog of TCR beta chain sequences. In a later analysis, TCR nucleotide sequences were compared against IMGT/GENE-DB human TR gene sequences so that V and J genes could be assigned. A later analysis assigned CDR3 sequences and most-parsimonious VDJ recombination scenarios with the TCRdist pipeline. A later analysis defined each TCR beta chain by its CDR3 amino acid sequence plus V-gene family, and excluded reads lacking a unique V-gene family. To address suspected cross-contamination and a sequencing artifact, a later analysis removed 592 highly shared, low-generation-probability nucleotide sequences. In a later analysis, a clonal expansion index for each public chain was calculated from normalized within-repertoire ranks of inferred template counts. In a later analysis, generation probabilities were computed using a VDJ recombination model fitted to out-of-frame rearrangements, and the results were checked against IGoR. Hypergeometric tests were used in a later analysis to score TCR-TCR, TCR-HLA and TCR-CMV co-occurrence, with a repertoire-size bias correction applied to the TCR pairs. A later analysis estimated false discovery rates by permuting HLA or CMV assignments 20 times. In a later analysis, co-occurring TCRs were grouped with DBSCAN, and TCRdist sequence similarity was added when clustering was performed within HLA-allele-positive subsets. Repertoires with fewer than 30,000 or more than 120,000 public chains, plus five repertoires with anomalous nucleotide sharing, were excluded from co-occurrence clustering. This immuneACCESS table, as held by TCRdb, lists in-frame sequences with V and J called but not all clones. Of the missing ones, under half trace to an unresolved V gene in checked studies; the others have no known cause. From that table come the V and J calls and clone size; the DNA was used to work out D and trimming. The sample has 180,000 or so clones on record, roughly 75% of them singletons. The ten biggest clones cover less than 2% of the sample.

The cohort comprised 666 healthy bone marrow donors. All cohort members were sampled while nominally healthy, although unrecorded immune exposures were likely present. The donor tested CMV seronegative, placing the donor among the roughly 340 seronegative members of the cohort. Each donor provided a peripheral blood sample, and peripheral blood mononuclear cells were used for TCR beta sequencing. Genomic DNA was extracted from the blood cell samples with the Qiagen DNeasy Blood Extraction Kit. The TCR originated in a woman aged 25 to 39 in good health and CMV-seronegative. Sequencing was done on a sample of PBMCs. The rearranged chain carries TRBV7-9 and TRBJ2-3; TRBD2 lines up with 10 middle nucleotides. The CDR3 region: CASSLFGAGGDTQYF. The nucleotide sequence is TGTGCCAGCAGCTTATTCGGAGCGGGGGGGGATACGCAGTATTTT.